The present T cell receptor (beta chain) was sequenced within a study of T-cell memory formation after mild COVID-19. Overall study: Across donors, TCR clusters were largely donor specific. Points from the study as a whole: Confirmation was lacking for SARS-CoV-2 specificity of second-wave clones that peaked on day 37.

Constant-segment primers served in 5'RACE that generated TCR alpha and TCR beta cDNA libraries bearing sample barcodes and UMIs. TCRdb independently ran MiXCR on the 5' RACE reads; one entry per CDR3 protein. The data show some 300,000 distinct CDR3 sequences, around 20% seen once. About this clonotype itself: What it recognizes is unknown.

CDR3 length: 14 amino acids. The V end lost 3 bases, the J end lost 3 bases, and 13 bases lay between the germline ends. Germline lookup yields CDR1 SGHDT and CDR2 YYEEEE. The sequenced sample was PBMCs or a T cell subset sorted from them (not recorded which). The chain couples TRBV5-6 to TRBJ2-7, with D uncertain. This receptor was taken from a man aged 18 to 35 who had mild COVID-19 (a few samples of this study predate the infection). Cell type and time point are not known. CDR3 sequence: CASSSGRNHYEQYF. CDR3 nucleotides: TGTGCCAGCAGCTCAGGACGGAATCACTACGAGCAGTACTTC.